These 28 T cell receptor beta chains came from one sample sequenced in a study of post-analysis software for immune sequencing data. Antigens for these TCRs are unknown. Every TCR beta cDNA library bore unique molecular identifiers. TCRdb called the PCR reads again in MiXCR, with one record for every CDR3 protein. The sample gives some 700,000 distinct CDR3 sequences, around 60% of which show up once; around 11% is in the top ten. Points from the study as a whole: Included in a set of about five TRBV segments more frequent in patients than controls were TRBV5-6, TRBV5-1 and TRBV20-1.

The sample consisted of blood. Receptors originate from a girl aged 2 to 10 with multiple sclerosis.

The rearrangement uses TRBV5-1 and TRBJ2-1; TRBD2 matches at 7 bases. Germline assignment: CDR1 SGHRS and CDR2 YFSETQ. The CDR3 consists of 16 residues. The J segment lost 0 bases and the V segment lost 1 base, leaving 4 bases of the junction unmatched. In DNA, the CDR3 is TGCGCCAGCAGCTTGACTGGGGACTACTCCTACAATGAGCAGTTCTTC. This sequence encodes CASSLTGDYSYNEQFF.

V and J are TRBV7-3 and TRBJ2-3; 9 bases are shared with TRBD2. V lost 5 bases and J lost 5; bases outside the gene matches: 8. Per germline, CDR1 SGHTA and CDR2 FQGTGA. The CDR3 extends over 15 amino acids. The CDR3 is CASSPIAGAIDTQYF. CDR3 sequence (DNA): TGTGCCAGCAGCCCAATAGCGGGAGCAATAGATACGCAGTATTTT.

This sequence joins TRBV27 and TRBJ2-3, with 10 nucleotides matching TRBD1. Germline V gives CDR1 MNHEY, CDR2 SMNVEV (reference sequence). The CDR3 is 15 amino acids. With V trimmed by 5 bases and J by 4 bases, 6 bases remained unmatched. Written as DNA, the CDR3 is TGTGCCAGCAGTATGGACAGGGGGTCGGCAGATACGCAGTATTTT. This sequence encodes CASSMDRGSADTQYF.

This chain uses TRBV6-2 or TRBV6-3 with TRBJ1-5; TRBD1 matches 7 bases. V was pared by 5 bases and J by 2 bases, with 9 bases of the junction left unmatched. The germline gives CDR1 MNHEY, CDR2 SVGEGT. This CDR3 contains 16 residues. DNA of the CDR3: TGTGCCAGCAGTCCGCATGAGGGGACAGGCAATCAGCCCCAGCATTTT. Translation: CASSPHEGTGNQPQHF.

This clonotype was found a few times. V is TRBV6-1 and J is TRBJ2-5, with D maybe TRBD1 (5 bases). The CDR3 contains 13 residues. Germline assignment: CDR1 MNHNS and CDR2 SASEGT. Trimming stripped 2 bases from V and 2 bases from J, with 6 bases between. The CDR3, as DNA: TGTGCCAGCAGTGAATGGACACAAGAGACCCAGTACTTC. It yields the protein CASSEWTQETQYF.

The V and J genes are TRBV29-1 and TRBJ2-2, with D unclear. The CDR3 extends over 14 amino acids. CDR1 SQVTM and CDR2 ANQGSEA come from the germline V gene. V was trimmed by 2 bases and J by 1 base, leaving 8 bases between them. The CDR3 bases are TGCAGCGTTGAATTTAGGGAGAACACCGGGGAGCTGTTTTTT. Protein sequence: CSVEFRENTGELFF.

This chain connects TRBV27 to TRBJ2-5; 9 bases are a match to TRBD2. The J call may not be correct, given that the DNA end is closer to TRBJ2-7. The CDR3 runs 16 residues. Germline-derived CDR1 and CDR2 are MNHEY and SMNVEV (reference sequence). The CDR3 sequence is CASSLTGLAGSNEQYF. Written as DNA, the CDR3 is TGTGCCAGCAGTTTAACCGGTCTAGCGGGAAGTAACGAGCAGTACTTC.

The chain joins TRBV9 to TRBJ2-2; 10 nucleotides align to TRBD2. There are 17 residues in the CDR3. Germline V lookup: CDR1 SGDLS, CDR2 YYNGEE. Trimming removed 0 bases from V and 2 bases from J; junction bases left unmatched: 4. The CDR3: CASSVERTSGNTGELFF. In nucleotides, the CDR3 is TGTGCCAGCAGCGTAGAGAGGACTAGCGGTAACACCGGGGAGCTGTTTTTT.

CDR3: CASSNSTF. CDR3 bases: TGTGCCAGCAGCAATAGCACCTTC. The V and J genes are TRBV21-1 and TRBJ1-2. TRBV21-1 is listed as a pseudogene. The CDR3 has 8 residues.

V and J are TRBV11-2 and TRBJ2-1; 7 bases are a match to TRBD2. Germline V CDR1 and CDR2: SGHAT, FQNNGV. The junction had 5 bases not matched to a gene; V was cut back by 1 base and J by 5 bases. The CDR3 sequence is 15 residues long. The CDR3 region has the DNA TGTGCCAGCAGCTTAGCGGGAGGCCTACACAATGAGCAGTTCTTC. Protein: CASSLAGGLHNEQFF.

This chain uses TRBV5-4 with TRBJ2-3; D is unclear. V dropped 4 bases and J dropped 8 bases, with 14 bases sitting between them. Germline V gene sequence: CDR1 SGHNT, CDR2 YYREEE (reference sequence). The CDR3 runs to 13 residues. The CDR3 nucleotides read TGTGCCAGCAGCCCCCCCCTAGTCGGTACGCAGTATTTT. This codes for CASSPPLVGTQYF. Full variable domain (rest looked up from reference TRBV5-4 and TRBJ2-3): ETGVTQSPTHLIKTRGQQVTLRCSSQSGHNTVSWYQQALGQGPQFIFQYYREEENGRGNFPPRFSGLQFPNYSSELNVNALELDDSALYLCASSPPLVGTQYFGPGTRLTVL.

The chain combines TRBV11-2 with TRBJ2-1; unclear D gene. Germline V gene lookup returns CDR1 SGHAT and CDR2 FQNNGV. The CDR3 is made up of 15 amino acids. V dropped 0 bases and J dropped 6 bases, with 12 bases sitting between them. CDR3 nucleotide sequence: TGTGCCAGCAGCTTAGATCTATCAGCGCCCAATGAGCAGTTCTTC. This encodes CASSLDLSAPNEQFF.

The chain carries TRBV4-2 and TRBJ2-1; TRBD2 aligns across 7 bases. Germline CDR1 is LGHNA and CDR2 is YNFKEQ. V lost 1 base and J lost 4; bases outside the gene matches: 16. CDR3 length equals 19 residues. The CDR3 DNA follows: TGTGCCAGCAGCCAAGGTGGTCGATTAGCGGGTTCATTTTACAATGAGCAGTTCTTC. This codes for CASSQGGRLAGSFYNEQFF.

This chain connects TRBV6-6 to TRBJ1-1, with D tentatively TRBD1 (6 bases). The length of the CDR3 is 13 residues. The germline V gene has CDR1 MNHNY and CDR2 SVGAGI (reference sequence). Trimming took off 6 bases at V and 8 bases at J, with 16 bases between the two ends. This CDR3 reads CASSPDPQGEAFF. In nucleotides, the CDR3 is TGTGCCAGCAGCCCAGACCCGCAGGGGGAAGCTTTCTTT.

The V gene is TRBV11-2, the J gene TRBJ2-5; 8 bases map to TRBD2. Losses at the gene ends were 3 bases for V and 2 bases for J; bases not matched to a gene: 5. Germline lookup yields CDR1 SGHAT and CDR2 FQNNGV. The CDR3 spans 15 residues. The CDR3: CASSFNGGAQETQYF. The CDR3 nucleotides are TGTGCCAGCAGCTTTAACGGGGGGGCACAAGAGACCCAGTACTTC. The full variable domain, its missing parts supplied by reference TRBV11-2 and TRBJ2-5, is EAGVAQSPRYKIIEKRQSVAFWCNPISGHATLYWYQQILGQGPKLLIQFQNNGVVDDSQLPKDRFSAERLKGVDSTLKIQPAKLEDSAVYLCASSFNGGAQETQYFGPGTRLLVL.

This clonotype was observed a single time. The chain uses TRBV21-1 and TRBJ2-7; TRBD1, the table's D call, was not compared with the DNA. TRBV21-1 constitutes a pseudogene. This CDR3 region has 15 residues. The CDR3 reads CASSKGVGRSYEQYF. The CDR3 DNA reads TGTGCCAGCAGCAAGGGGGTTGGACGGTCCTACGAGCAGTACTTC.

This chain joins TRBV7-2 and TRBJ2-5; D is possibly TRBD1 (6 bases). The V gene lost 3 bases and the J gene lost 2 bases, with 16 bases spanning the gap. Germline loops: CDR1 SGHTA, CDR2 FQGNSA. This CDR3 has 16 residues. The CDR3 sequence is CASSFSSGQPQETQYF. Written as DNA, the CDR3 is TGTGCCAGCAGCTTTAGTTCCGGACAGCCTCAAGAGACCCAGTACTTC.

The V call is TRBV7-9, the J call TRBJ2-1, with TRBD2 matching over 14 bases. Germline V gene data show CDR1 as SEHNR and CDR2 as FQNEAQ (reference sequence). The CDR3 sequence is 18 residues long. The trim removed 5 bases at V and 7 bases at J, leaving 13 bases unmatched. Here the CDR3 reads CASSKLPGLAGVLNEQFF. As DNA, the CDR3 is TGTGCCAGCAGCAAACTCCCGGGACTAGCGGGAGTCTTGAATGAGCAGTTCTTC.

This chain joins TRBV27 and TRBJ1-6; TRBD1 matches at 10 bases. The germline gives CDR1 MNHEY, CDR2 SMNVEV (reference sequence). This CDR3 spans 15 amino acids. The ends lost 6 bases at V and 9 bases at J; junction bases unmatched: 8. The CDR3 reads CASSLGQGRTSPLHF. The CDR3 DNA sequence: TGTGCCAGCAGCCTGGGACAGGGGAGGACTTCACCCCTCCACTTT.

The chain carries TRBV7-3 and TRBJ2-7; maybe TRBD2 (6 bases). The CDR3 is made up of 14 amino acids. The germline V gene encodes CDR1 SGHTA and CDR2 FQGTGA. V shed 2 bases and J shed 6 bases, with 14 bases lying between them. The CDR3 sequence: CASSLGAGFREQYF. The CDR3, as DNA: TGTGCCAGCAGCTTAGGGGCGGGATTCCGCGAGCAGTACTTC.

The V call is TRBV20-1, the J call TRBJ2-1, with 9 bases matching TRBD2. The CDR3 length is 14 residues. The germline CDR1 and CDR2 sequences are DFQATT and SNEGSKA (reference sequence). Trimming removed 6 bases from V and 6 bases from J; junction bases left unmatched: 9. CDR3 DNA: TGCAGTGCCAAGCCCGGGACTAGCCGCAATGAGCAGTTCTTC. It translates to CSAKPGTSRNEQFF.

The V gene is TRBV20-1, the J gene TRBJ1-1; D gene unclear. The CDR3 extends over 12 amino acids. CDR1 DFQATT and CDR2 SNEGSKA come from the germline V gene (reference sequence). The ends were cut back, 3 bases at V and 1 base at J, with 6 bases in the middle. This CDR3 is CSARRQNTEAFF. The CDR3 coding sequence is TGCAGTGCTAGGAGGCAGAACACTGAAGCTTTCTTT.

The chain carries TRBV12-3 or TRBV12-4 and TRBJ1-6, with D possibly matching TRBD1 (5 bases). This CDR3 is 15 amino acids long. V lost 7 bases and J 7 bases, leaving 17 bases between the germline ends. CDR3 sequence: CASTLTQGFNSPLHF. In DNA form, the CDR3 reads TGTGCCAGCACCCTCACCCAGGGTTTCAATTCACCCCTCCACTTT.

J is TRBJ2-1 and V is TRBV7-9; 11 nucleotides match TRBD2. The CDR3 length is 16 residues. The trim removed 5 bases at V and 7 bases at J, leaving 10 bases unmatched. In germline, CDR1 is SEHNR, CDR2 FQNEAQ (reference sequence). The CDR3 DNA sequence: TGTGCCAGCAGCACTCGACTAGCGGGGTTAGGAAATGAGCAGTTCTTC. Translating gives CASSTRLAGLGNEQFF.

V gene TRBV4-2 combines with J gene TRBJ1-1; unclear D gene. V was clipped by 0 bases and J by 8 bases, with 10 bases between them. This CDR3 has 13 residues. CDR1 and CDR2 from the germline V gene are LGHNA and YNFKEQ. The CDR3 DNA follows: TGTGCCAGCAGCCAAGATAGGGTCCAAGAAGCTTTCTTT. Translation: CASSQDRVQEAFF.

The chain couples TRBV29-1 to TRBJ2-1; TRBD2 matches at 7 bases. The CDR3 is 14 residues long. Trimming at V came to 0 bases and at J to 5 bases, leaving 4 bases not matched to a gene. The germline gives CDR1 SQVTM, CDR2 ANQGSEA. The CDR3: CSVEEAGDHNEQFF. The CDR3, as DNA: TGCAGCGTTGAAGAGGCGGGAGACCACAATGAGCAGTTCTTC.

This clonotype turned up a few times. This rearrangement joins TRBV29-1 to TRBJ2-3; the match to TRBD1 covers 8 bases. The CDR3 is 14 residues long. J lost 1 base, V lost 4 bases, and 4 bases had no gene match. CDR1 and CDR2 from the germline V gene are SQVTM and ANQGSEA. CDR3 sequence reads: CSVAETGGTDTQYF. CDR3 sequence (DNA): TGCAGCGTTGCGGAGACAGGGGGCACAGATACGCAGTATTTT.

The chain links TRBV6-5 to TRBJ2-7, with D perhaps TRBD2 (6 bases). The CDR3 is 15 amino acids. Germline-derived CDR1 and CDR2 are MNHEY and SVGAGI. Trimming took 6 bases from V and 0 from J, leaving 15 bases between them. The CDR3 DNA follows: TGTGCCAGCAGACTAAACCGGGACTCCTCCTACGAGCAGTACTTC. This encodes CASRLNRDSSYEQYF.